The clone carrying this T cell receptor (beta chain) was counted only a few times. Its target is not known. Template material for amplifying TCR beta CDR3 regions consisted of RNA transcripts. Initially, a first-round RT-PCR of the TCR CDR3 employed the HTBI primer set. TCRdb fed the multiplex PCR reads into MiXCR, producing one record per CDR3 protein. The table lists 550,000 to 700,000 distinct CDR3 sequences, about 45% of them singletons. These data belong to a study of T cells in Graves' hyperthyroidism and ophthalmopathy. Points from the study as a whole: Model predictions of ophthalmopathy came a median around 7.1 months before onset. Within blood appeared most thyroid clonotypes that had expanded above 0.001.

This CDR3 comprises 11 residues. The germline V and J ends were trimmed by 3 bases and 1 base, with 3 bases remaining between them. Per the germline V gene, CDR1 is SQVTM and CDR2 is ANQGSEA. Lactation, pregnancy, other autoimmune disease or uncontrolled infection excluded patients. Diagnostic assessment was based on clinical symptoms, serum thyroxine and TRAb, thyroid ultrasound and orbital computed tomography. The chain couples TRBV29-1 to TRBJ1-2; D not resolved. The receptor's source is an adult woman with Graves' disease, either hyperthyroidism or ophthalmopathy (not recorded which). Sequenced material: peripheral blood or thyroid tissue (not recorded which). CDR3 residues: CSVDSNYGYTF. The CDR3 bases are TGCAGCGTTGACAGTAACTATGGCTACACCTTC.